A selection of T cell receptor beta chains follows, all from one sample in a study of control samples from healthy donors and cancer patients. Measured with immunoSEQ multiplex PCR; TCRdb has only the in-frame clones, and not every one. In all, the sample yields about 190,000 clones. Specimen: blood. The receptors derive from a woman aged 30 to 39 in good health. The CDR3 runs from the conserved cysteine through the conserved F or W. D genes are given only for firm matches.

>TRBV7-9|TRBJ1-2|TRBD1
CASSTSRLQGSDGYTF
TGTGCCAGCAGCACCTCGAGACTACAGGGGTCGGACGGCTACACCTTC
>TRBV2|TRBJ1-2|TRBD1
CASSGTDYGYTF
TGTGCCAGCAGCGGGACAGACTATGGCTACACCTTC
>TRBV6-5|TRBJ1-1|NA
CASSYSSFMNTEAFF
TGTGCCAGCAGTTACTCGTCATTCATGAACACTGAAGCTTTCTTT
>TRBV4-1|TRBJ2-7|TRBD1
CASSQDGTGRIDEQYF
TGCGCCAGCAGCCAAGATGGGACAGGGAGGATCGACGAGCAGTACTTC
>TRBV27|TRBJ2-2|NA
CASSTNTGELFF
TGTGCCAGCAGTACTAACACCGGGGAGCTGTTTTTT
>TRBV27|TRBJ2-7|NA
CASSRGGFNEQYF
TGTGCCAGCAGCCGTGGGGGGTTTAACGAGCAGTACTTC
>TRBV7-8|TRBJ2-1|TRBD2
CASSTQIRTSGGARSKFF
TGTGCCAGCAGCACACAAATTCGGACTAGCGGGGGGGCCCGATCAAAGTTCTTC
>TRBV19|TRBJ1-5|NA
CASSIRRDGNQPQHF
TGTGCCAGTAGTATCCGGCGGGACGGGAATCAGCCCCAGCATTTT
>TRBV7-9|TRBJ2-2|TRBD1
CASSFRTGVFDTGELFF
TGTGCCAGCAGCTTCAGGACAGGGGTTTTCGATACCGGGGAGCTGTTTTTT
>TRBV10-3|TRBJ2-3|TRBD2
CAISEPPGLVLLNTDTQYF
TGTGCCATCAGTGAACCACCGGGACTAGTTTTGCTCAACACAGATACGCAGTATTTT
>TRBV11-2|TRBJ2-5|NA
CASSFVTGAKQETQYF
TGTGCCAGCAGCTTCGTTACAGGTGCTAAGCAAGAGACCCAGTACTTC
>TRBV10-2|TRBJ1-5|NA
CASTAQAAQPQHF
TGCGCCAGCACGGCGCAGGCGGCTCAGCCCCAGCATTTT
>TRBV14|TRBJ2-1|NA
CASSRSGVGEQFF
TGTGCCAGCAGCCGTAGCGGAGTGGGTGAGCAGTTCTTC
>TRBV28|TRBJ2-7|TRBD1
CASRQGNTYEQYF
TGTGCCAGCCGACAGGGGAACACCTACGAGCAGTACTTC
>TRBV6-5|TRBJ2-7|TRBD1
CASARDRDHEQYF
TGTGCCAGCGCCCGGGACAGGGATCACGAGCAGTACTTC
>TRBV5-5|TRBJ1-1|NA
CASSLSLNSGYTEAFF
TGTGCCAGCAGCTTGAGCCTAAACAGTGGGTACACTGAAGCTTTCTTT
>TRBV30|TRBJ1-1|NA
CAWSWEGMTEAFF
TGTGCCTGGTCCTGGGAGGGGATGACTGAAGCTTTCTTT
>TRBV6-2/TRBV6-3|TRBJ1-3|TRBD1
CASSPGTGRPLSGNTIYF
TGTGCCAGCAGCCCTGGGACAGGCCGGCCCCTCTCTGGAAACACCATATATTTT
>TRBV28|TRBJ2-7|NA
CASTPPEGRYEQYF
TGTGCCAGCACCCCTCCGGAGGGGAGATACGAGCAGTACTTC
>TRBV4-3|TRBJ2-3|TRBD2
CASSQDVQRGATDTQYF
TGCGCCAGCAGCCAAGACGTCCAGCGGGGGGCAACAGATACGCAGTATTTT
>TRBV6-2/TRBV6-3|TRBJ1-1|NA
CASSSQVIEAFF
TGTGCCAGCAGTTCCCAAGTAATAGAAGCTTTCTTT
>TRBV3-1/TRBV3-2|TRBJ2-7|NA
CASSQEPRGPAYEQYF
TGTGCCAGCAGCCAAGAACCCAGGGGACCAGCCTACGAGCAGTACTTC
>TRBV29-1|TRBJ1-2|NA
CSVDGGGPSYGYTF
TGCAGCGTTGACGGTGGGGGGCCCTCCTATGGCTACACCTTC
>TRBV2|TRBJ1-2|NA
CASRGVGVDGYTF
TGTGCCAGCAGGGGGGTCGGTGTGGATGGCTACACCTTC
>TRBV6-5|TRBJ1-5|TRBD1
CASSPDRASNQPQHF
TGTGCCAGCAGCCCCGACAGGGCTAGCAATCAGCCCCAGCATTTT
>TRBV28|TRBJ2-1|NA
CASSAINEQFF
TGTGCCAGCAGTGCGATAAATGAGCAGTTCTTC
>TRBV19|TRBJ2-7|TRBD2
CASSTLAGSRSYEQYF
TGTGCCAGTAGTACACTAGCGGGGAGCCGCTCCTACGAGCAGTACTTC
>TRBV30|TRBJ2-7|NA
CAWSVFGTEQYF
TGTGCCTGGAGTGTATTCGGCACCGAGCAGTACTTC
>TRBV6-4|TRBJ2-7|TRBD2
CASKLAGERLTYEQYF
TGTGCCAGCAAACTAGCGGGGGAGCGTCTTACCTACGAGCAGTACTTC
>TRBV21-1|TRBJ1-3|NA
CASSKRWGENTIYF
TGTGCCAGCAGCAAAAGGTGGGGAGAAAACACCATATATTTT
>TRBV3-1/TRBV3-2|TRBJ2-3|NA
CASSQDRPGGPDTQYF
TGTGCCAGCAGCCAAGATCGGCCAGGGGGGCCAGATACGCAGTATTTT
>TRBV6-5|TRBJ1-2|NA
CASSYNGANYGYTF
TGTGCCAGCAGTTATAACGGGGCTAACTATGGCTACACCTTC
>TRBV6-5|TRBJ2-1|TRBD1
CASSTRDRANNEQFF
TGTGCCAGCAGTACCCGGGACAGGGCCAACAATGAGCAGTTCTTC
>TRBV19|TRBJ1-2|NA
CASTPRGSNYGYTF
TGTGCCAGTACCCCTCGGGGCAGTAACTATGGCTACACCTTC
>TRBV5-5|TRBJ2-7|TRBD1
CASSLRQGFNYEQYF
TGTGCCAGCAGCCTCAGACAGGGGTTTAACTACGAGCAGTACTTC
>TRBV9|TRBJ1-1|NA
CASSPIRTEAFF
TGTGCCAGCAGCCCCATCCGCACTGAAGCTTTCTTT
>TRBV3-1/TRBV3-2|TRBJ1-2|TRBD1
CASSQLYRGGYGYTF
TGTGCCAGCAGCCAGCTTTACAGGGGTGGCTATGGCTACACCTTC
>TRBV6-5|TRBJ1-1|NA
CASTKNTEAFF
TGTGCCAGCACTAAGAACACTGAAGCTTTCTTT
>TRBV6-6|TRBJ1-4|TRBD1
CAGRDSNEKLFF
TGTGCCGGAAGGGACAGTAATGAAAAACTGTTTTTT
>TRBV18|TRBJ2-1|TRBD2
CASSLAGTSGGRNEQFF
TGTGCCAGCTCACTTGCCGGGACTAGCGGGGGAAGAAATGAGCAGTTCTTC
>TRBV11-2|TRBJ2-5|TRBD2
CASSSGLAEETQYF
TGTGCCAGCAGCTCGGGACTAGCGGAAGAGACCCAGTACTTC
>TRBV28|TRBJ2-7|NA
CASSRQGTSASEQYF
TGTGCCAGCAGTCGCCAGGGCACTTCTGCCTCCGAGCAGTACTTC
>TRBV28|TRBJ1-4|NA
CASSDPAGGEGNEKLFF
TGTGCCAGCAGTGACCCCGCTGGGGGCGAGGGGAATGAAAAACTGTTTTTT
>TRBV7-9|TRBJ2-5|TRBD1
CASSPKIRGPYQETQYF
TGTGCCAGCAGCCCCAAAATCAGGGGGCCCTACCAAGAGACCCAGTACTTC
>TRBV27|TRBJ1-1|NA
CASAVGQRTEAFF
TGTGCCAGCGCCGTAGGTCAGAGGACTGAAGCTTTCTTT